This TCR beta chain was found in a study of Ad26.COV2.S vaccination and SARS-CoV-2 variants. Concerning this clone itself: Its antigen is not identified.

Study-wide results and caveats: Vaccine recipients posted higher spike-specific TCR breadth than their placebo counterparts.

Here immunoSEQ multiplex PCR was the method, and the copy in TCRdb shows in-frame clones only, minus some. There are fewer than 300,000 clones in the sample; about 89% occur only once, and about 3.1% lies in the top ten. Trimming at V came to 6 bases and at J to 6 bases, leaving 15 bases not matched to a gene. Germline V CDR1 and CDR2: MNHEY, SMNVEV (reference sequence). The length of the CDR3 is 16 residues. The treatment is: roughly 18 received Ad26.COV2.S at low or high dose, single or two shots; about five received placebo; per-sample allocation not given. Sampling was performed 63 days after the first vaccine or placebo injection.

This clonotype was sampled from a person between 18 and 65 years old who received the Ad26.COV2.S COVID-19 vaccine or a placebo. The sequencing here drew on peripheral blood, taken in a trial of Ad26.COV2.S vaccine versus placebo. The chain joins TRBV27 to TRBJ2-7, with TRBD1 matching over 9 bases. CDR3: CASSIQPGQGIREQYF. The CDR3 coding sequence is TGTGCCAGCAGCATCCAACCGGGACAGGGAATCCGCGAGCAGTACTTC.